This TCR beta chain was retrieved from a study of cytomegalovirus exposure and HLA in healthy donors. Study information: An earlier analysis identified approximately 120 million unique TCR beta sequences in about 179 million T cells.

As regards this clone: Its matching antigen is unknown. Additional DNA sequences in this sample encode the identical CDR3.

PCR amplification relied on 60 Vbeta primers (plus 13 Jbeta primers). Using immunoSEQ multiplex PCR, the repertoire was profiled, and TCRdb retains in-frame clones only, with some absent. The sample data list around 70,000 clones. Study-level findings and limits: Beyond CMV serostatus, there was no information to go on about immune exposure.

Looked up from germline, CDR1 is SEHNR and CDR2 is FQNEAQ (reference sequence). The CDR3 covers 15 residues. J gave up 3 bases and V 5 bases, and 7 bases lay outside the gene matches. This receptor was taken from a female donor in good health and CMV-seropositive. This sequence joins TRBV7-9 and TRBJ2-3, with 8 bases matching TRBD2. The sample taken for sequencing was PBMCs. The DNA of the CDR3 is TGTGCCAGCAGCCTCCATGGCGGGGGGACAGATACGCAGTATTTT. Translation: CASSLHGGGTDTQYF. Complete variable domain (other parts from reference TRBV7-9 and TRBJ2-3): DTGVSQNPRHKITKRGQNVTFRCDPISEHNRLYWYRQTLGQGPEFLTYFQNEAQLEKSRLLSDRFSAERPKGSFSTLEIQRTEQGDSAMYLCASSLHGGGTDTQYFGPGTRLTVL.